The 9 T cell receptor beta chains below come from one sample, sequenced in a study of blood T cell repertoires in COVID-19. Some clones are missing from TCRdb's copy, which holds only in-frame ones; the method was immunoSEQ multiplex PCR. The sample holds 95,000 to 120,000 clones, roughly 80% seen once. Sample: peripheral blood. The source is a man aged 50 to 60 with acute or convalescent COVID-19.

V gene TRBV6-1 combines with J gene TRBJ1-2; 8 bases are a match to TRBD1. Germline CDR1 reads MNHNS; CDR2 reads SASEGT. With 3 bases clipped from V and 6 bases from J, the junction kept 3 bases outside the gene matches. There are 13 residues in the CDR3. The CDR3 nucleotides read TGTGCCAGCAGTGAGTTGGGACAGGATGGCTACACCTTC. The encoded protein is CASSELGQDGYTF.

The chain carries TRBV19 and TRBJ1-5; D ambiguous. Per the germline V gene, CDR1 is LNHDA and CDR2 is SQIVND (reference sequence). The CDR3 runs to 12 residues. V lost 7 bases, J lost 1 base, and 5 bases lay in between. This CDR3 is CASNGSNQPQHF. As DNA, the CDR3 is TGTGCCAGTAACGGGAGCAATCAGCCCCAGCATTTT.

This clone was picked up one time. The chain has TRBV2 and TRBJ1-2; D is unclear. The CDR3 extends over 14 amino acids. Between the trimmed V and J ends, which lost 5 bases and 4 bases, there was a span of 14 bases. Germline V gene data show CDR1 as SNHLY and CDR2 as FYNNEI. The CDR3 protein is CASSPSGSTYGYTF. The DNA of the CDR3 is TGTGCCAGCAGTCCCTCGGGGAGTACCTATGGCTACACCTTC. Based on the CDR3 plus reference TRBV2 and TRBJ1-2, the full variable domain is EPEVTQTPSHQVTQMGQEVILRCVPISNHLYFYWYRQILGQKVEFLVSFYNNEISEKSEIFDDQFSVERPDGSNFTLKIRSTKLEDSAMYFCASSPSGSTYGYTFGSGTRLTVV.

This clone was counted between two and nine times. J is TRBJ2-2 and V is TRBV7-6; 10 bases align to TRBD2. V dropped 2 bases and J dropped 6; count of bases not matched to a gene: 6. The V gene's germline CDR1 is SGHVS and CDR2 FNYEAQ. The CDR3 runs to 16 residues. Written as DNA, the CDR3 is TGTGCCAGCAGCTTAAGGACGAGCGGGGGGGCCGGGGAGCTGTTTTTT. Its translation is CASSLRTSGGAGELFF.

The sample holds a few counts of this clone. The gene calls are TRBV11-2 and TRBJ2-1; TRBD2 matches at 11 bases. J gave up 9 bases and V 7 bases, and 14 bases lay outside the gene matches. Per germline, CDR1 SGHAT and CDR2 FQNNGV. The CDR3 contains 16 residues. CDR3 sequence (DNA): TGTGCCAGCAACGTGTTAGGGACTAGCGGCGGGGGTGAGCAGTTCTTC. This gives the protein CASNVLGTSGGGEQFF. The variable domain in full, with the rest retrieved from reference TRBV11-2 and TRBJ2-1, is EAGVAQSPRYKIIEKRQSVAFWCNPISGHATLYWYQQILGQGPKLLIQFQNNGVVDDSQLPKDRFSAERLKGVDSTLKIQPAKLEDSAVYLCASNVLGTSGGGEQFFGPGTRLTVL.

The chain combines TRBV24-1 with TRBJ2-2; 12 bases map to TRBD2. Germline-derived CDR1 and CDR2 are KGHDR and SFDVKD. This CDR3 has 15 amino acids. With V trimmed by 8 bases and J by 4 bases, 4 bases remained unmatched. CDR3: CATTTSGGGTGELFF. The CDR3 DNA is TGTGCCACCACGACTAGCGGGGGTGGCACCGGGGAGCTGTTTTTT.

This CDR3 is CASSETGAGGTDTQYF. The CDR3 DNA reads TGTGCCAGCAGTGAAACGGGAGCGGGGGGCACAGATACGCAGTATTTT. The chain recombines TRBV6-1 with TRBJ2-3, with 8 bases matching TRBD2. The junction had 5 bases not matched to a gene; V was cut back by 2 bases and J by 1 base. The germline V gene encodes CDR1 MNHNS and CDR2 SASEGT. This CDR3 contains 16 residues.

This clone occurred once. The rearrangement uses TRBV2 and TRBJ1-2; no clear D gene. This CDR3 is built from 12 residues. The V end lost 6 bases, the J end lost 0 bases, and 5 bases lay between the germline ends. Germline V gives CDR1 SNHLY, CDR2 FYNNEI. The DNA for the CDR3 is TGTGCCAGCAGGTCAGCTAACTATGGCTACACCTTC. It encodes CASRSANYGYTF.

In this sample, this clone turned up a few times. This chain uses TRBV10-3 with TRBJ2-2; TRBD2 matches at 8 bases. There are 15 residues in the CDR3. From germline, CDR1 is ENHRY and CDR2 SYGVKD. Losses at the gene ends were 6 bases for V and 8 bases for J; bases not matched to a gene: 11. DNA for the CDR3: TGTGCCATCAGCAACCTAGCGGGCCCGGCTGGGGAGCTGTTTTTT. This translates into CAISNLAGPAGELFF.